This T cell receptor beta chain was captured in a study of metastatic and nonmetastatic thyroid tumors. Overall study: Repertoires were compared across blood and tumor or nodule tissue from malignant and benign thyroid patients. Study-wide results and caveats: It was reportedly found that TCR beta diversity was significantly higher in malignant thyroid tumors than in benign nodules, a difference seen in both blood and tumor samples.

TCRdb re-clonotyped the PCR reads through MiXCR. The sample shows fewer than 15,000 clones, 20% to 25% of them seen only once. Prior to thyroid surgery, none of the patients had received any treatment. The V and J ends lost 7 bases and 13 bases respectively, with 18 bases between them. Looked up from germline, CDR1 is SNHLY and CDR2 is FYNNEI. The length of the CDR3 is 12 residues. This clone is medium-sized by share. Its matching antigen is unknown. This chain uses TRBV2 with TRBJ2-3, with D possibly TRBD2 on 5 matching bases. Material: adjacent normal tissue. This clonotype was sampled from a female donor with papillary thyroid cancer or a benign thyroid nodule (not recorded which). Some clones in this sample may be carry-over from other donors' samples. CDR3 DNA sequence: TGTGCCAGCACTCCAGGAGGACCGAACAAGTATTTT. Encoded protein: CASTPGGPNKYF.